This TCR beta chain was recovered during a study of cytomegalovirus exposure and HLA in healthy donors. Using immunoSEQ multiplex PCR, the repertoire was profiled, and TCRdb retains in-frame clones only, with some absent. The data contain roughly 180,000 clones, 75% to 90% of them seen just once; the ten biggest clones take up about 7%. The study drew the donors from its approximately 110-subject validation cohort, separate from the roughly 700-subject first cohort. Germline V lookup: CDR1 SSHAT, CDR2 FNYEAQ (reference sequence). CDR3 size: 15 residues. With V trimmed by 6 bases and J by 7 bases, 9 bases remained unmatched. Study-wide points: Testing in vitro showed a few CMV-associated chains specific for CMV antigens. The tendency of first-cohort TCR clusters to co-occur in the 120 or so validation repertoires emerged from a later analysis. The study designated fewer than 200 TCR beta chains cytomegalovirus-associated.

Regarding this clone: Its matching antigen is unknown.

Sample: PBMCs. The sequence came from a man between 18 and 29 years old in good health and CMV-seropositive. V and J are TRBV7-7 and TRBJ2-7; 13 bases align to TRBD2. The CDR3 bases are TGTGCCAGCAGTTACGGACTAGCGGGAGTTGAAGAGCAGTACTTC. It yields the protein CASSYGLAGVEEQYF.